The clone carrying this TCR beta chain was recorded many times. Amplification targeted TCR beta CDR3 regions from RNA transcripts. A set of HTBI primers served as the primers for a first-round RT-PCR of the TCR CDR3. Via MiXCR, TCRdb re-called the multiplex PCR reads, giving one row per CDR3 protein. The sample includes around 660,000 distinct CDR3 sequences, approximately 42% seen only once; the top ten take less than 9%. The source of the sample is a study of T cells in Graves' hyperthyroidism and ophthalmopathy. The sequence derives from an adult man with Graves' disease, either hyperthyroidism or ophthalmopathy (not recorded which). The sample taken for sequencing was peripheral blood or thyroid tissue (not recorded which).

The CDR3 loop is CSASRDWQETQYF. CDR3 bases: TGCAGTGCTAGTCGGGACTGGCAAGAGACCCAGTACTTC. This rearrangement joins TRBV20-1 to TRBJ2-5; weak D call: TRBD2 (6 bases). Germline V gene lookup returns CDR1 DFQATT and CDR2 SNEGSKA (reference sequence). There are 13 residues in the CDR3. Trimming shortened V by 3 bases and J by 2 bases, and 10 bases separated the two germline ends.